This TCR beta chain was obtained from a study of vaccination effects on CD4 cells after COVID-19. Method: immunoSEQ multiplex PCR; TCRdb's copy keeps in-frame clones and lacks some. There are some 20,000 clones in the sample; around three quarters occur only once, and about 15% lies in the top ten. Viral peptide pools were used in the ViraFEST assay to expand antigen-specific CD4+ T cells, and sequencing came afterward. The authors isolated CD4+ T cells after around 9 days of culture. Study outcomes and limitations: Just 1 of 255 vaccine-induced clones in healthy recipients was cross-reactive. Substantial clonal contraction characterized both infection- and vaccine-induced clones late after vaccination.

This clone occurred a few times. The antigen is unknown. V lost 7 bases and J lost 7, with 16 bases in between. CDR1 and CDR2 from the germline V gene are LNHDA and SQIVND (reference sequence). The CDR3 runs 14 residues. This clonotype was sampled from a human donor who received a COVID-19 vaccine. V and J are TRBV19 and TRBJ1-4; D gene ambiguous. Sequenced here: CD4+ T cells from PBMCs cultured with HCoV-229E spike peptides, sampled before COVID-19 vaccination. Here the CDR3 reads CASTLGLLGEKLFF. The CDR3 DNA is TGTGCCAGTACCCTAGGACTCCTGGGTGAAAAACTGTTTTTT.